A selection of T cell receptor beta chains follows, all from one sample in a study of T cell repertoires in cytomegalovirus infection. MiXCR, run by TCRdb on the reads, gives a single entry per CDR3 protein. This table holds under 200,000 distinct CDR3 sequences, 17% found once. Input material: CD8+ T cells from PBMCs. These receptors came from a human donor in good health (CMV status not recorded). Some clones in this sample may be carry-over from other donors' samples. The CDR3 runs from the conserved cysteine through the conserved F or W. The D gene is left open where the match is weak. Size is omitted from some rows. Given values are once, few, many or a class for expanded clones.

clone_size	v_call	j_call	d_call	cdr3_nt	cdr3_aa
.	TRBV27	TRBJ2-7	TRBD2	TGTGCCAGCAGTTTAAGTCTAGCGGGGGAAGAGCAGTACTTC	CASSLSLAGEEQYF
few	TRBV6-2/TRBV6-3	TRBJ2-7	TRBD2	TGTGCCAGCAGCCCCATATACAGCGGGGTTTCCTCCTACGAGCAGTACTTC	CASSPIYSGVSSYEQYF
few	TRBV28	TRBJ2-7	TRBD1	TGTGCCAGCAGAAGACAGGGGGTTTCCTACGAGCAGTACTTC	CASRRQGVSYEQYF
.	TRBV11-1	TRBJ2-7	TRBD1	TGTGCCAGCAGCTCACGGGACAGGGGTGACGAGCAGTACTTC	CASSSRDRGDEQYF
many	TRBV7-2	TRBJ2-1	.	TGTGCCAGCAGCTTAGGAGAGGTCTCCTACAATGAGCAGTTCTTC	CASSLGEVSYNEQFF
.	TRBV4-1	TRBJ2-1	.	TGCGCCAGCAGCCAAGATCGGGGCCATGAGCAGTTCTTC	CASSQDRGHEQFF
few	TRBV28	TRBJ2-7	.	TGTGCCAGCAGTCCAAATGTCCGGGAGCAGTACTTC	CASSPNVREQYF
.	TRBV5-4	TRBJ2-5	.	TGTGCCAGCAGCCCTGAGGGAGAGACCCAGTACTTC	CASSPEGETQYF
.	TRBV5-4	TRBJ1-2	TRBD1	TGTGCCAGCAGCTTGGATAGGGGGCGGGACAGAAGTAACTATGGCTACACCTTC	CASSLDRGRDRSNYGYTF
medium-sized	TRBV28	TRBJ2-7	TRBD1	TGTGCCAGCAAAAAAGGGACAGGGGTCTACGAGCAGTACTTC	CASKKGTGVYEQYF
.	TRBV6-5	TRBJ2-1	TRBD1	TGTGCCAGCAGTACAAGCACAGGGGCCTACATCAATGAGCAGTTCTTC	CASSTSTGAYINEQFF
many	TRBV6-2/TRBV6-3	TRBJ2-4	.	TGTGCCAGCAGTCCAAGGACGCTGGGTCAAAACATTCAGTACTTC	CASSPRTLGQNIQYF
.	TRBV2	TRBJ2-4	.	TGTGCCAGCACCATTACAGGAATGGCCAAAAACATTCAGTACTTC	CASTITGMAKNIQYF
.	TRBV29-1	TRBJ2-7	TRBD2	TGCAGCGTCAGTGGGACTAGCGGCTCCTACGAGCAGTACTTC	CSVSGTSGSYEQYF
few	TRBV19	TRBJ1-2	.	TGTGCCAGTAGTATTGGAAGTGCGGATGGCTACACCTTC	CASSIGSADGYTF
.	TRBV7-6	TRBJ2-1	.	TGTGCCAGCATGGGCGGGCGAGGGGGCAATGAGCAGTTCTTC	CASMGGRGGNEQFF
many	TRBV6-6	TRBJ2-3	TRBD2	TGTGCCAGCAGTCCATCACCCTGGACTAGCCGAAGCACAGATACGCAGTATTTT	CASSPSPWTSRSTDTQYF
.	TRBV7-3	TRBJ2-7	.	TGTGCCAGCAGCCTTCTGGGAGGCCACGAGCAGTACTTC	CASSLLGGHEQYF
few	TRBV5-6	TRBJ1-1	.	TGTGCCAGCAGCATAGGACCCCCGGTTGATGGAACTTTCTTT	CASSIGPPVDGTFF
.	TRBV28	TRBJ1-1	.	TGTGCCAGCAGTTTGGTTTTGGGGCCCACTGAAGCTTTCTTT	CASSLVLGPTEAFF
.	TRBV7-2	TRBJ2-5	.	TGTGCCAGCAGCTTATATAAGGAGACCCAGTACTTC	CASSLYKETQYF
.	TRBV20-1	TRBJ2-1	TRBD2	TGCAGTGCCGGGGGGGCGGGCCATGAGCAGTTCTTC	CSAGGAGHEQFF
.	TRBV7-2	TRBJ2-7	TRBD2	TGTGCCAGCAGCCCACACGGGTTGACTAGCGGGGGGCTTTACGAGCAGTACTTC	CASSPHGLTSGGLYEQYF
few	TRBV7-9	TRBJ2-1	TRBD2	TGTGCCAGCAGCCCGAGGGGCGGGAGGGACGTCTTTGAGCAGTTCTTC	CASSPRGGRDVFEQFF
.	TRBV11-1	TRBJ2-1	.	TGTGCCAGCAGCTTTCGCGGCGGAGTCTACAATGAGCAGTTCTTC	CASSFRGGVYNEQFF
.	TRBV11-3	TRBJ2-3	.	TGTGCCAGCAGCTTCTTTTCAGATACGCAGTATTTT	CASSFFSDTQYF
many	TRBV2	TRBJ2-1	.	TGTGCCAGCAGTGACGGTTACAATGAGCAGTTCTTC	CASSDGYNEQFF
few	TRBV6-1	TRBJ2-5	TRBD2	TGTGCCAGCAGAGATCGGGGGGATCCACGGGCCCAGTACTTC	CASRDRGDPRAQYF
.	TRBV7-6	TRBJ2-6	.	TGTGCCAGCAGCCTACTCGACTCTGGGGCCAACGTCCTGACTTTC	CASSLLDSGANVLTF
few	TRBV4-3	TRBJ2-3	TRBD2	TGCGCCAGCAGCCAAGATCCTGCTAGCGGGTTGAGCACAGATACGCAGTATTTT	CASSQDPASGLSTDTQYF
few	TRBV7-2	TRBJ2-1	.	TGTGCCAGCAGCTTCGGCTCTGAGCAGTTCTTC	CASSFGSEQFF
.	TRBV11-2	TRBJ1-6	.	TGTGCCAGCAGCTTTGGGTCCGGGTCACCCCTCCACTTT	CASSFGSGSPLHF
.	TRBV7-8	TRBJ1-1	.	TGTGCCAGCAGCTCGGCGGGGCAGGGAGACACTGAAGCTTTCTTT	CASSSAGQGDTEAFF
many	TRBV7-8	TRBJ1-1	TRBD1	TGTGCCAGCAGCTTGAGAGGACAGGCGAACACTGAAGCTTTCTTT	CASSLRGQANTEAFF
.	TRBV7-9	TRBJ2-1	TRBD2	TGTGCCAGCAGCTTTACTAGCGGGGCGCACAATGAGCAGTTCTTC	CASSFTSGAHNEQFF
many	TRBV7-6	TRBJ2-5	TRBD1	TGTGCCAGCAGCTTATCCCCAACAGGGGCGATCGAGACCCAGTACTTC	CASSLSPTGAIETQYF
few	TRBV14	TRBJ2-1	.	TGTGCCAGCAGCCAGGTAGCGGCAAGTTACAATGAGCAGTTCTTC	CASSQVAASYNEQFF
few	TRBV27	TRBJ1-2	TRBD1	TGTGCCAGCAGGACTACAGGGGGGGGTGGCTACACCTTC	CASRTTGGGGYTF
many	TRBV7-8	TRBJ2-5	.	TGTGCCAGCAGCTCAGCCGGGAGCGCCGAGACCCAGTACTTC	CASSSAGSAETQYF
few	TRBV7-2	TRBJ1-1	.	TGTGCCAGCAGCTTAGTCCAGGCTGGCACTGAAGCTTTCTTT	CASSLVQAGTEAFF
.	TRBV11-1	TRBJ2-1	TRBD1	TGTGCCAGCAGCTTAGGACAGGGGGACGTTGGTGAGCAGTTCTTC	CASSLGQGDVGEQFF
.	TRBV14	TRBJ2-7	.	TGTGCCAGCAGCCAAGACACAGCTTACCCCTACGAGCAGTACTTC	CASSQDTAYPYEQYF
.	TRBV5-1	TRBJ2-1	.	TGCGCCAGCAGCTGGACAGGCGGGAGTCTCAATGAGCAGTTCTTC	CASSWTGGSLNEQFF
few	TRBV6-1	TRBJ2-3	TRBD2	TGTGCCAGCAGTTTCCGACGTGGGAGCGGGGGGGCTGCAGATACGCCGCCCTATTTT	CASSFRRGSGGAADTPPYF
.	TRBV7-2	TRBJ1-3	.	TGTGCCAGCAGCTTAGCAGGTTACTCTGGAAACACCATATATTTT	CASSLAGYSGNTIYF
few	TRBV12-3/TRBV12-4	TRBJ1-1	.	TGTGCCAGCACCCTGGGGCGGGCTGAAGCTTTCTTT	CASTLGRAEAFF
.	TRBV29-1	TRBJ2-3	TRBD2	TGCAGCGTCCCGGGACTAGCGTCTCTTTGGACAGATACGCAGTATTTT	CSVPGLASLWTDTQYF
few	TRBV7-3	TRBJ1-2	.	TGTGCCAGCAGCTCCACGGACACGGACTACACCTTC	CASSSTDTDYTF
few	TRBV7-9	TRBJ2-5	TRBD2	TGTGCCAGCAGCTTGGTGGCGGGAGCAGAGACCCAGTACTTC	CASSLVAGAETQYF
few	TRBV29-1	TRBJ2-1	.	TGCAGCGTCCGTGGGCATTCCTACAATGAGCAGTTCTTC	CSVRGHSYNEQFF
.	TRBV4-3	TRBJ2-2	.	TGCGCCAGCAGCTATCGGGATAGTTCGGCCGGGGAGCTGTTTTTT	CASSYRDSSAGELFF
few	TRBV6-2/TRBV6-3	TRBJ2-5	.	TGTGCCAGCAGTACCCGGGAGTGGGAGACCCAGTACTTC	CASSTREWETQYF
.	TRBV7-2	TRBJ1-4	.	TGTGCCAGCAGCTTAGAGGACAGCATTAATGAAAAACTGTTTTTT	CASSLEDSINEKLFF
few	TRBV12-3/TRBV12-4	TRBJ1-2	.	TGTGCCAGCACCCTAGGGGTAGGCATCCCCTATGGCTACACCTTC	CASTLGVGIPYGYTF
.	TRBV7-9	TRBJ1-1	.	TGTGCCAGCAGCCACCGAGTGGGGGACATGACTCGACAGGACACTGAAGCTTTCTTT	CASSHRVGDMTRQDTEAFF
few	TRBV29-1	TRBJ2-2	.	TGCAGCGTTGAACACACTACAGGGAAGACCGGGGAGCTGTTTTTT	CSVEHTTGKTGELFF
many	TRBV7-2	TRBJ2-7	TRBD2	TGTGCCAGCAGCTTCTCGGGGGGGAGATCCTACGAGCAGTACTTC	CASSFSGGRSYEQYF
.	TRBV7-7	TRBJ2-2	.	TGTGCCAGCAGCCTGGGGGATTATGAGAACACCGGGGAGCTGTTTTTT	CASSLGDYENTGELFF
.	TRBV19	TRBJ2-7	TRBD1	TGTGCCAGTAGCCGGCCAACAGGGGTTGGATACGAGCAGTACTTC	CASSRPTGVGYEQYF